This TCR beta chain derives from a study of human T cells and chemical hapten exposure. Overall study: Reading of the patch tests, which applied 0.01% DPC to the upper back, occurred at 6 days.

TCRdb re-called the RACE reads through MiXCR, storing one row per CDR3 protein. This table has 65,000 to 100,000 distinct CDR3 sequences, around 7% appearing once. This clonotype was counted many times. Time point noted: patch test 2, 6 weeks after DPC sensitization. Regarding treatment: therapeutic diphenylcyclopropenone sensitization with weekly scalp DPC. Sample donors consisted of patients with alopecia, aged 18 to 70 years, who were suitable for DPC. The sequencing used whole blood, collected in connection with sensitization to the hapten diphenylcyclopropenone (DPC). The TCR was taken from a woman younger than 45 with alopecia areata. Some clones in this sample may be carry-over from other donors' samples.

The DNA for the CDR3 is TGCGCCAGCAGCTCTAGCGGTGTCGGCACAGATACGCAGTATTTT. Translating gives CASSSSGVGTDTQYF. The rearrangement links TRBV5-1 to TRBJ2-3; 7 positions agree with TRBD2. The trim removed 3 bases at V and 1 base at J, leaving 5 bases unmatched. The V gene's germline CDR1 is SGHRS and CDR2 YFSETQ. There are 15 residues in the CDR3.